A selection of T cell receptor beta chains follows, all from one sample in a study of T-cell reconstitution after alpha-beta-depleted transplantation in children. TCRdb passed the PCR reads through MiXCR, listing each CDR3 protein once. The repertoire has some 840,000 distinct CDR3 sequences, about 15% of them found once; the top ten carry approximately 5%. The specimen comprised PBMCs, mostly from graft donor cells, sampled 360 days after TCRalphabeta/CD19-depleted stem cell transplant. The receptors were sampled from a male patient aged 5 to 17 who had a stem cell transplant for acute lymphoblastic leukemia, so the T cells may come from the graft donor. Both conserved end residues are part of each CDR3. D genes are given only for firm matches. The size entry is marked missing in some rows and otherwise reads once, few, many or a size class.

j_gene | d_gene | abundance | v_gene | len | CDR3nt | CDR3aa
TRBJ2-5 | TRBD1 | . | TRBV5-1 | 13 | TGTGCCAGCAGTTTCCAGGGGGAAGAGACCCAGTACTTC | CASSFQGEETQYF
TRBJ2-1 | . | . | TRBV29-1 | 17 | TGCAGCGTTGAAGAGCCTAAGCGCAGGTTTCCCTACAATGAGCAGTTCTTC | CSVEEPKRRFPYNEQFF
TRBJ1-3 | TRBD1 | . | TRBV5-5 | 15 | TGTGCCAGCAGCTGGGGCAGGGGGCCCGGAAACACCATATATTTT | CASSWGRGPGNTIYF
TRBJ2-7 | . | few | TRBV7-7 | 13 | TGTGCCAGCAGCCGAGTTGGCTCAGGCGAGCAGTACTTC | CASSRVGSGEQYF
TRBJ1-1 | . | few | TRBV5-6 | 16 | TGTGCCAGCAGCCGTCGATTTACAGGGAGGGACACTGAAGCTTTCTTT | CASSRRFTGRDTEAFF
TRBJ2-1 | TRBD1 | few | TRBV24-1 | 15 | TGTGCCACCAGTGACCCTTCGACAGGGAACAATGAGCAGTTCTTC | CATSDPSTGNNEQFF
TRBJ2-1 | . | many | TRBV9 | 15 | TGTGCCAGCAGCGTAGTTGGCGGAGGCTACAATGAGCAGTTCTTC | CASSVVGGGYNEQFF
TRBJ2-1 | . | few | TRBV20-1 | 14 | TGCAGTGCTAGAAGGGCGGGAAGTTACAATGAGCAGTTCTTC | CSARRAGSYNEQFF
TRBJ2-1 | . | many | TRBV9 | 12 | TGTGCCAGCAGCGTAGGAGTCCATGAGCAGTTCTTC | CASSVGVHEQFF
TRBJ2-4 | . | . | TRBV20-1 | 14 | TGCAGTGCTAGAGTGAAGGGAGCCAAAAACATTCAGTACTTC | CSARVKGAKNIQYF
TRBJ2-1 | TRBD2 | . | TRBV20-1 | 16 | TGCAGTGCTACTTTAGCGGGAGTGGTATCCTACAATGAGCAGTTCTTC | CSATLAGVVSYNEQFF
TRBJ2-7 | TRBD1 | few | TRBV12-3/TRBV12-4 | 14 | TGTGCCAGCATTTCCGACAGGGACCCCTACGAGCAGTACTTC | CASISDRDPYEQYF
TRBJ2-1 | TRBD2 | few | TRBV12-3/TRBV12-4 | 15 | TGTGCCAGCAGTTCAGGGACTAGTAAGGGTAATGAGCAGTTCTTC | CASSSGTSKGNEQFF
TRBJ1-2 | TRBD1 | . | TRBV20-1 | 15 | TGCAGTGCTAGAGATCGTAAGACAGGGACCTATGGCTACACCTTC | CSARDRKTGTYGYTF
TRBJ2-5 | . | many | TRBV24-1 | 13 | TGTGCCACCAGTGGAACTGTTCGAGAGACCCAGTACTTC | CATSGTVRETQYF
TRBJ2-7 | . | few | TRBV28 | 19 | TGTGCCAGCAGTTTATCCTTCCCGATAGACGACAGGTTATCGTACGAGCAGTACTTC | CASSLSFPIDDRLSYEQYF
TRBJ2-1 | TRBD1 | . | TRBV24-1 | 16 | TGTGCCACCCGTCCCAATCGGGACAGGATCTACAATGAGCAGTTCTTC | CATRPNRDRIYNEQFF
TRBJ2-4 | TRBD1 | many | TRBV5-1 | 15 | TGCGCCAGCAGCTTGGTCTCCGGACAGGTGCACATTCAGTACTTC | CASSLVSGQVHIQYF
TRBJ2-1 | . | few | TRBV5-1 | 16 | TGCGCCAGCAGCTTGGAAGCGCTCAGCTCCTACAATGAGCAGTTCTTC | CASSLEALSSYNEQFF
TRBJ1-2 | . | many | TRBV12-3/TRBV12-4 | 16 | TGTGCCAGCAGTTTGGGTCCGGGTCGGGTCAACTATGGCTACACCTTC | CASSLGPGRVNYGYTF
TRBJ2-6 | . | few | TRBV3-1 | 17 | TGTGCCAGCAGCCAAGGTCTAAAGTACTCTGGGGCCAACGTCCTGACTTTC | CASSQGLKYSGANVLTF
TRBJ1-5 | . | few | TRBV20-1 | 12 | TGCAGTGCTAGAGACCCAAATCAGCCCCAGCATTTT | CSARDPNQPQHF
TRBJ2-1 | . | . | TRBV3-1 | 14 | TGTGCCAGCAGCCATGGAGCGGGTTACAATGAGCAGTTCTTC | CASSHGAGYNEQFF
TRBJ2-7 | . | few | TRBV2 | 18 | TGTGCCAGCAGTGAAGGGGATATTCGACGGCGCCCTTACTACGAGCAGTACTTC | CASSEGDIRRRPYYEQYF
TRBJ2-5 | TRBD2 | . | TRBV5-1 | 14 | TGCGCCAGCAAGGGGACTAGCGGACCCCTAACCCAGTACTTC | CASKGTSGPLTQYF
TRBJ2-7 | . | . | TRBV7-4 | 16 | TGTGCCAGCAGCTTGTTGGGGCAGGGGAAAACCTACGAGCAGTACTTC | CASSLLGQGKTYEQYF
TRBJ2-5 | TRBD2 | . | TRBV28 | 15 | TGTGCCAGCAGTTCGTTGACTAGCGGGAGGGAGACCCAGTACTTC | CASSSLTSGRETQYF
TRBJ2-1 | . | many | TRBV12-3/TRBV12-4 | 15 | TGTGCCAGCAGTGTTACTAGGGGATCATACAATGAGCAGTTCTTC | CASSVTRGSYNEQFF
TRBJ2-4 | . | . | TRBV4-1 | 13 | TGCGCCAGCAGCCACCCCGACAAAAACATTCAGTACTTC | CASSHPDKNIQYF
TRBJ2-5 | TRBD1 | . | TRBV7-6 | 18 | TGTGCCAGCAGCTTAAGTAGGCTCCGACAGGGTACCAAAGAGACCCAGTACTTC | CASSLSRLRQGTKETQYF
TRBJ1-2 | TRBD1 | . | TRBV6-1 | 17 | TGTGCCAGCAGTGAAACGGCGTTGGGACAGGGGAGCTATGGCTACACCTTC | CASSETALGQGSYGYTF
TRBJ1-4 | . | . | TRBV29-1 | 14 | TGCAGCGTCGTAACAGGGACAACTAATGAAAAACTGTTTTTT | CSVVTGTTNEKLFF
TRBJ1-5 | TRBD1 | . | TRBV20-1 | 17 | TGCAGTGCTAGAGTGAGGACAGGCACTTATAGCAATCAGCCCCAGCATTTT | CSARVRTGTYSNQPQHF
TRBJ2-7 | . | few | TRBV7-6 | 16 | TGTGCCAGCAGCTCCCTCCAGACAGCCAGCTCCTACGAGCAGTACTTC | CASSSLQTASSYEQYF